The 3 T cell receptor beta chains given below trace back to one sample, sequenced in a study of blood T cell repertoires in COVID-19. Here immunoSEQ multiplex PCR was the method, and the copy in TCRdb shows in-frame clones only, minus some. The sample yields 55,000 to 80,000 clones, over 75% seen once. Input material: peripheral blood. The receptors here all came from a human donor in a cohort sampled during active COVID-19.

The CDR3 DNA follows: TGTGCCAGCAGCCCCTTGGAGCGGCCGGGAGAGCAGTACTTC. The encoded protein is CASSPLERPGEQYF. The chain uses TRBV9 and TRBJ2-7, with D perhaps matching TRBD2 (5 bases). Germline assignment: CDR1 SGDLS and CDR2 YYNGEE. Trimming left V 4 bases short and J 7 bases short, with 18 bases between. The length of the CDR3 is 14 residues. The full variable domain, with the rest looked up from reference TRBV9 and TRBJ2-7, is DSGVTQTPKHLITATGQRVTLRCSPRSGDLSVYWYQQSLDQGLQFLIQYYNGEERAKGNILERFSAQQFPDLHSELNLSSLELGDSALYFCASSPLERPGEQYFGPGTRLTVT.

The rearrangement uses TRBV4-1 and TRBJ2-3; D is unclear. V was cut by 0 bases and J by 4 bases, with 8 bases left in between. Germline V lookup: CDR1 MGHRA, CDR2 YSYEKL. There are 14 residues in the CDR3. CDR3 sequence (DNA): TGCGCCAGCAGCCAAGATCCGGGTGCAGATACGCAGTATTTT. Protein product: CASSQDPGADTQYF.

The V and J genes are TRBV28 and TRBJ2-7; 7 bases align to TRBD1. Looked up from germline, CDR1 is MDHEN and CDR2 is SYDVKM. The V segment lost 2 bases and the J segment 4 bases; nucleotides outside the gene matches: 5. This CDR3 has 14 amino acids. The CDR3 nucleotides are TGTGCCAGCAGTTTAAACAGGGGAGTATACGAGCAGTACTTC. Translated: CASSLNRGVYEQYF.